A single sample gave rise to the 5 T cell receptor beta chains below, sequenced in a study of cytomegalovirus exposure and HLA in healthy donors. The PCR made use of 60 Vbeta and 13 Jbeta primers. Assay used: immunoSEQ multiplex PCR; TCRdb lists only in-frame clones, some missing. This table has roughly 92,000 clones, approximately 7.7% appearing once. Sequencing input: PBMCs. The receptors were sampled from a man between 45 and 60 years old in good health and CMV-seronegative.

This clone was seen a few times. The chain recombines TRBV4-1 with TRBJ2-1; tentatively, D is TRBD2 (5 bases). The V and J ends lost 4 bases and 1 base respectively, with 11 bases between them. This CDR3 spans 15 amino acids. Per germline, CDR1 MGHRA and CDR2 YSYEKL. CDR3 in DNA: TGCGCCAGCAGCCTACTAGAGACGTCCTACAATGAGCAGTTCTTC. As protein: CASSLLETSYNEQFF.

This clone has a handful of counts. The rearrangement uses TRBV19 and TRBJ2-6, with a possible D match to TRBD1 (6 bases). V lost 4 bases, J lost 0 bases, and 10 bases lay in between. CDR3 length: 16 residues. CDR1 and CDR2 (germline): LNHDA, SQIVND (reference sequence). DNA for the CDR3: TGTGCCAGTAGTACTAACAGGGTCTCTGGGGCCAACGTCCTGACTTTC. Encoded protein: CASSTNRVSGANVLTF. The variable domain in full, completed from reference TRBV19 and TRBJ2-6, reads DGGITQSPKYLFRKEGQNVTLSCEQNLNHDAMYWYRQDPGQGLRLIYYSQIVNDFQKGDIAEGYSVSREKKESFPLTVTSAQKNPTAFYLCASSTNRVSGANVLTFGAGSRLTVL.

This clone was observed a few times. CDR3 residues: CASSLYYNEQFF. CDR3 DNA: TGCGCCAGCAGCTTGTATTACAATGAGCAGTTCTTC. The rearrangement uses TRBV5-1 and TRBJ2-1, with D unresolved. From germline, CDR1 is SGHRS and CDR2 YFSETQ. V was clipped by 1 base and J by 4 bases, with 3 bases between them. The CDR3 length is 12 residues.

The rearrangement uses TRBV30 and TRBJ1-1; D is perhaps TRBD1 (6 bases). The CDR3 contains 11 residues. Germline V gives CDR1 GTSNPN, CDR2 SVGIG (reference sequence). The CDR3 sequence: CAYRVNTEAFF. The DNA of the CDR3 is TGTGCGTACAGGGTGAACACTGAAGCTTTCTTT. The variable domain in full, with the rest retrieved from reference TRBV30 and TRBJ1-1, is SQTIHQWPATLVQPVGSPLSLECTVEGTSNPNLYWYRQAAGRGLQLLFYSVGIGQISSEVPQNLSASRPQDRQFILSSKKLLLSDSGFYLCAYRVNTEAFFGQGTRLTVV.

This clone has only a few counts. The rearrangement links TRBV5-4 to TRBJ2-5; 9 bases map to TRBD1. The V gene end was trimmed by 3 bases and the J gene end by 0 bases; junction bases not matched to a gene: 6. Germline lookup yields CDR1 SGHNT and CDR2 YYREEE (reference sequence). There are 16 residues in the CDR3. The CDR3, as DNA: TGTGCCAGCAGCTCGGGACAGGGCGGGAACCAAGAGACCCAGTACTTC. Its protein is CASSSGQGGNQETQYF.